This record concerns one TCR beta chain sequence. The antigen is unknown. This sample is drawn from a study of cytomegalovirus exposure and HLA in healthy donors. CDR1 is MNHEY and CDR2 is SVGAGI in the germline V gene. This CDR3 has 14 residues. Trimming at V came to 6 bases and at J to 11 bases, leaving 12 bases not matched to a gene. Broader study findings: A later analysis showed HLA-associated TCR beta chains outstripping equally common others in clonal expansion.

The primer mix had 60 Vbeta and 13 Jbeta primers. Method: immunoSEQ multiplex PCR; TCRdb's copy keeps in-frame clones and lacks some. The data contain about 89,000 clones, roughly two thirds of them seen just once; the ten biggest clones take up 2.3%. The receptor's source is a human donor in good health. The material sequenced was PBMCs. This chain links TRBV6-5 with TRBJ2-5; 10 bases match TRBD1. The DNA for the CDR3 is TGTGCCAGCAGCCCACCTGGACAGGGGGGGGAGCAGTACTTC. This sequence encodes CASSPPGQGGEQYF.